A single sample is the source of the 25 T cell receptor beta chains below, sequenced in a study of blood T cell repertoires in COVID-19 (TCRdb year 2020). The library was built by means of the immunoSEQ multiplex PCR assay. Imported from immuneACCESS, the table was reduced by TCRdb to in-frame sequences with V and J called. These copies leave out some clones; in studies compared against another copy, an unresolved V gene accounts for under half, and the cause of the remainder is not known. The sample profile shows 470,000 or so clones; over 75% of them were found once. Of the sample, 3% to 4% falls within the top ten clones. Specimen: peripheral blood. These receptors were collected from a human donor in a cohort sampled during active COVID-19.

The V call is TRBV7-9, the J call TRBJ2-6; D ambiguous. The CDR3 extends over 13 amino acids. V lost 7 bases and J lost 1, with 5 bases in between. The V gene's germline CDR1 is SEHNR and CDR2 FQNEAQ (reference sequence). As DNA, the CDR3 is TGTGCCAGCATCCTATCTGGGGCCAACGTCCTGACTTTC. Residues: CASILSGANVLTF. Based on the CDR3 plus reference TRBV7-9 and TRBJ2-6, the full variable domain is DTGVSQNPRHKITKRGQNVTFRCDPISEHNRLYWYRQTLGQGPEFLTYFQNEAQLEKSRLLSDRFSAERPKGSFSTLEIQRTEQGDSAMYLCASILSGANVLTFGAGSRLTVL.

The chain's CDR3 is CASSYKSLNYGYTF. Here the CDR3 DNA reads TGTGCCAGCAGTTATAAAAGCCTTAACTATGGCTACACCTTC. The rearrangement links TRBV6-6 to TRBJ1-2; D gene ambiguous. The V gene's germline CDR1 is MNHNY and CDR2 SVGAGI (reference sequence). With 3 bases removed from V and 1 base from J, the gap between germline ends came to 9 bases. This CDR3 spans 14 amino acids.

The J gene is TRBJ1-5, the V gene TRBV19; 9 nucleotides agree with TRBD1. The CDR3 covers 17 residues. The V and J ends lost 6 bases and 7 bases, in that order; junction bases with no gene match: 16. Germline V gives CDR1 LNHDA, CDR2 SQIVND (reference sequence). The CDR3 region is CASSRSWGGTGKQPQHF. CDR3 nucleotide sequence: TGTGCCAGTAGCAGGTCGTGGGGGGGGACAGGGAAGCAGCCCCAGCATTTT. The full variable domain, its missing parts supplied by reference TRBV19 and TRBJ1-5, is DGGITQSPKYLFRKEGQNVTLSCEQNLNHDAMYWYRQDPGQGLRLIYYSQIVNDFQKGDIAEGYSVSREKKESFPLTVTSAQKNPTAFYLCASSRSWGGTGKQPQHFGDGTRLSIL.

The gene calls are TRBV5-1 and TRBJ2-3; 8 nucleotides agree with TRBD1. The J segment lost 4 bases and the V segment lost 0 bases, leaving 7 bases of the junction unmatched. CDR1 is SGHRS and CDR2 is YFSETQ in the germline V gene. The CDR3 has 16 residues. This CDR3 is CASSLEGRGLPDTQYF. The CDR3 nucleotides are TGCGCCAGCAGCTTGGAAGGCAGGGGGCTTCCAGATACGCAGTATTTT.

The chain is built from TRBV9 and TRBJ1-1; D ambiguous. The CDR3 runs to 13 residues. Germline V gene data show CDR1 as SGDLS and CDR2 as YYNGEE. Trimming shortened V by 4 bases and J by 3 bases, and 10 bases separated the two germline ends. CDR3 in DNA: TGTGCCAGCAGCCCAATTCGAGACACTGAAGCTTTCTTT. Its translation is CASSPIRDTEAFF. Combining the CDR3 with reference TRBV9 and TRBJ1-1 gives the whole variable domain DSGVTQTPKHLITATGQRVTLRCSPRSGDLSVYWYQQSLDQGLQFLIQYYNGEERAKGNILERFSAQQFPDLHSELNLSSLELGDSALYFCASSPIRDTEAFFGQGTRLTVV.

The chain carries TRBV4-3 and TRBJ2-2; D is perhaps TRBD2 (5 bases). V dropped 3 bases and J dropped 6 bases, with 17 bases sitting between them. Germline assignment: CDR1 LGHNA and CDR2 YSLEER. The CDR3 covers 16 residues. CDR3 protein: CASSHRTPPQAGELFF. The DNA for the CDR3 is TGCGCCAGCAGCCATCGGACTCCCCCGCAGGCCGGGGAGCTGTTTTTT.

The J gene is TRBJ2-3, the V gene TRBV30; 8 bases match TRBD2. Germline-derived CDR1 and CDR2 are GTSNPN and SVGIG (reference sequence). With V trimmed by 3 bases and J by 4 bases, 3 bases remained unmatched. This CDR3 is 13 amino acids long. CDR3 sequence (DNA): TGTGCCTGGAGCGGGAGGGCCCCAGATACGCAGTATTTT. Its protein is CAWSGRAPDTQYF.

The rearrangement joins TRBV5-5 to TRBJ2-1, with 16 bases identical to TRBD2. V shed 5 bases, J shed 1 base, and the junction held 9 bases outside the gene matches. This CDR3 spans 19 amino acids. The germline V gene encodes CDR1 SGHKS and CDR2 YYEKEE (reference sequence). Here the CDR3 DNA reads TGTGCCAGCAGGCGTACCGGGACTAGCGGGAGGGAATCCTACAATGAGCAGTTCTTC. Amino acid sequence: CASRRTGTSGRESYNEQFF.

The chain carries TRBV5-1 and TRBJ2-2; D may be TRBD2 (5 bases). The CDR3 spans 14 residues. From germline, CDR1 is SGHRS and CDR2 YFSETQ. Trimming left V 7 bases short and J 5 bases short, with 15 bases between. CDR3 bases: TGCGCCAGCGTTAAGGCGGGCGGGACCGGGGAGCTGTTTTTT. Translating gives CASVKAGGTGELFF.

This chain joins TRBV11-2 and TRBJ2-7; D is perhaps TRBD1 (5 bases). The CDR3 covers 16 residues. V was cut by 5 bases and J by 0 bases, with 17 bases left in between. Germline V CDR1 and CDR2: SGHAT, FQNNGV. The CDR3 nucleotides read TGTGCCAGCAGCATAAGACAGAGTACCCTCTCCTACGAGCAGTACTTC. It yields the protein CASSIRQSTLSYEQYF.

The rearrangement joins TRBV2 to TRBJ1-2, with D maybe TRBD1 (5 bases). CDR1 SNHLY and CDR2 FYNNEI come from the germline V gene. Deletions cut 6 bases from V and 5 bases from J, with 16 bases between. The CDR3 spans 14 residues. The CDR3 loop reads CASRGSGTAYGYTF. DNA of the CDR3: TGTGCCAGCAGAGGATCCGGGACTGCTTATGGCTACACCTTC.

The sample holds one count of this clone. This sequence joins TRBV19 and TRBJ2-3, with 7 bases aligning to TRBD2. Germline CDR1 reads LNHDA; CDR2 reads SQIVND (reference sequence). The CDR3 has 14 amino acids. The V gene end was trimmed by 3 bases and the J gene end by 5 bases; junction bases not matched to a gene: 5. CDR3 coding DNA: TGTGCCAGTAGTATTATAGCGGGTCGAGATACGCAGTATTTT. Translating it yields CASSIIAGRDTQYF.

This chain links TRBV6-5 with TRBJ2-7; 9 nucleotides match TRBD1. This CDR3 region has 15 residues. Germline trimming cut 1 base from V and 3 bases from J; bases unmatched to any gene: 4. Germline values: CDR1 MNHEY, CDR2 SVGAGI. CDR3 nucleotide sequence: TGTGCCAGCAGTTACTTGAGACAGGGGGGCTACGAGCAGTACTTC. This sequence encodes CASSYLRQGGYEQYF.

The rearrangement joins TRBV6-5 to TRBJ1-2; 8 positions match TRBD1. The CDR3 length is 14 residues. The V gene end was trimmed by 5 bases and the J gene end by 8 bases; junction bases not matched to a gene: 10. Germline V gives CDR1 MNHEY, CDR2 SVGAGI. The CDR3 region is CASSPVGQEGGYTF. The CDR3 nucleotides read TGTGCCAGCAGTCCGGTGGGACAGGAAGGAGGCTACACCTTC.

The chain is built from TRBV28 and TRBJ2-7, with TRBD1 as a possible D gene (6 bases). Trimming took off 4 bases at V and 2 bases at J, with 12 bases between the two ends. The CDR3 is 14 amino acids. Looked up from germline, CDR1 is MDHEN and CDR2 is SYDVKM. The CDR3 loop reads CASSWPGQTYEQYF. The DNA of the CDR3 is TGTGCCAGCAGTTGGCCCGGACAGACCTACGAGCAGTACTTC.

V and J are TRBV5-1 and TRBJ2-5, with D possibly being TRBD2 (5 bases). Per germline, CDR1 SGHRS and CDR2 YFSETQ. V dropped 0 bases and J dropped 1 base, with 7 bases sitting between them. The CDR3 has 14 residues. CDR3: CASSLGSGQETQYF. As DNA, the CDR3 is TGCGCCAGCAGCTTGGGAAGCGGCCAAGAGACCCAGTACTTC.

The chain employs TRBV6-5 and TRBJ1-1; 9 bases match TRBD1. Germline V CDR1 and CDR2: MNHEY, SVGAGI. This CDR3 is 12 amino acids long. V gave up 2 bases and J gave up 8 bases; unmatched junction bases: 0. This chain's CDR3 is CASSYGTGEAFF. The CDR3 DNA is TGTGCCAGCAGTTACGGGACAGGGGAAGCTTTCTTT.

The chain couples TRBV27 to TRBJ1-2; D is unclear. The CDR3 has 15 amino acids. The V and J ends lost 4 bases and 6 bases respectively, with 18 bases between them. Germline CDR1 MNHEY, CDR2 SMNVEV (reference sequence). The CDR3 DNA follows: TGTGCCAGCAGTTCCCTAGAACCACCTAGCAATGGCTACACCTTC. It yields the protein CASSSLEPPSNGYTF.

This clone has only a few counts. The chain combines TRBV28 with TRBJ1-2; 7 nucleotides agree with TRBD1. Germline CDR1 and CDR2: MDHEN and SYDVKM. The CDR3 loop spans 12 amino acids. J gave up 8 bases and V 5 bases, and 5 bases lay outside the gene matches. The CDR3 sequence: CASSRLTGGYTF. As DNA, the CDR3 is TGTGCCAGCAGTCGCCTGACAGGGGGCTACACCTTC.

V is TRBV7-2 and J is TRBJ2-1; 11 nucleotides line up with TRBD2. Germline CDR1 and CDR2: SGHTA and FQGNSA. V trimming: 6 bases; J trimming: 10 bases; junction bases outside the gene matches: 11. This CDR3 is built from 15 residues. CDR3 sequence reads: CASRPTSGNTGEQFF. The DNA for the CDR3 is TGTGCCAGCAGACCGACTAGCGGGAATACGGGAGAGCAGTTCTTC.

This chain uses TRBV9 with TRBJ2-5, with no clear D. V dropped 0 bases and J dropped 2 bases, with 14 bases sitting between them. This CDR3 region has 16 residues. Germline CDR1 SGDLS, CDR2 YYNGEE. CDR3 nucleotide sequence: TGTGCCAGCAGCGTAGAGGCTTGGTCTAGTCAAGAGACCCAGTACTTC. Amino acids: CASSVEAWSSQETQYF.

The chain is built from TRBV9 and TRBJ2-5, with 7 positions matching TRBD1. V shed 4 bases, J shed 5 bases, and the junction held 14 bases outside the gene matches. CDR1 and CDR2 (germline): SGDLS, YYNGEE. The CDR3 sequence is 16 residues long. CDR3 nucleotide sequence: TGTGCCAGCAGCACATCAGGACAGGCTGTATGGGAGACCCAGTACTTC. Translating gives CASSTSGQAVWETQYF.

V gene TRBV5-1 combines with J gene TRBJ2-2, with TRBD2 matching over 7 bases. V was clipped by 2 bases and J by 6 bases; unmatched bases: 1. Germline CDR1 SGHRS, CDR2 YFSETQ. The CDR3 length is 13 residues. The CDR3 here is CASSFRGAGELFF. The CDR3 DNA reads as TGCGCCAGCAGCTTTCGGGGGGCCGGGGAGCTGTTTTTT.

The chain links TRBV3-1 (or the pseudogene TRBV3-2) to TRBJ1-1; perhaps TRBD1 as D (5 bases). The CDR3 extends over 13 amino acids. Germline values: CDR1 LGHDT, CDR2 YNNKEL (reference sequence). V dropped 4 bases and J dropped 2 bases, with 8 bases sitting between them. Here the CDR3 reads CASSLRVNTEAFF. The DNA for the CDR3 is TGTGCCAGCAGCCTCAGGGTAAACACTGAAGCTTTCTTT.

The chain combines TRBV29-1 with TRBJ1-2, with D tentatively TRBD1 (5 bases). V was cut by 7 bases and J by 0 bases, with 12 bases left in between. The CDR3 is 13 amino acids. Looked up from germline, CDR1 is SQVTM and CDR2 is ANQGSEA. This CDR3 is CSGGNGANYGYTF. In DNA form, the CDR3 reads TGCAGCGGGGGCAACGGAGCTAACTATGGCTACACCTTC.